Listed below are T cell receptor beta chains from one sample, sequenced in a study of blood T cell repertoires in COVID-19. Measured with immunoSEQ multiplex PCR; TCRdb has only the in-frame clones, and not every one. The profile shows 150,000 to 200,000 clones, 87% of them singletons. What was sequenced was peripheral blood. These TCRs come from a woman aged 50 to 60 with acute or convalescent COVID-19. The CDR3 runs from the conserved cysteine through the conserved F or W. The D gene is left open where the match is weak. Expanded clones are given a class, and other clones once, few, many or no size at all.

J: TRBJ2-1; size: once; V: TRBV30; D: TRBD2; DNA: TGTGCCTGGGCCGGGACTAGCCTCAATGAGCAGTTCTTC; CDR3: CAWAGTSLNEQFF
J: TRBJ2-3; size: NA; V: TRBV7-2; D: TRBD2; DNA: TGTGCCAGCAGCTTAGGACTAGCCACAGATACGCAGTATTTT; CDR3: CASSLGLATDTQYF
J: TRBJ2-7; size: NA; V: TRBV5-5; D: TRBD1; DNA: TGTGCCAGCAGCTTGACCGGGACAGGGTCCTACGAGCAGTACTTC; CDR3: CASSLTGTGSYEQYF
J: TRBJ1-5; size: NA; V: TRBV20-1; D: NA; DNA: TGCAGTGCTAGTGACGCCGGCAGGGGATTCGGTCAGCCCCAGCATTTT; CDR3: CSASDAGRGFGQPQHF
J: TRBJ1-4; size: NA; V: TRBV5-6; D: NA; DNA: TGTGCCAGCAGAGAAGGAGCCAATAATGAAAAACTGTTTTTT; CDR3: CASREGANNEKLFF
J: TRBJ1-3; size: NA; V: TRBV9; D: NA; DNA: TGTGCCAGCAGCGTAGAAGCGGACACCATATATTTT; CDR3: CASSVEADTIYF
J: TRBJ1-2; size: NA; V: TRBV7-2; D: TRBD1; DNA: TGTGCCAGCAGCCCCTACGACCGGGACAGCAACTATGGCTACACCTTC; CDR3: CASSPYDRDSNYGYTF
J: TRBJ2-5; size: NA; V: TRBV29-1; D: TRBD2; DNA: TGCAGCGGGAACCTAGCGGGGGGCCCGGCCCAGTACTTC; CDR3: CSGNLAGGPAQYF
J: TRBJ2-7; size: NA; V: TRBV19; D: TRBD1; DNA: TGTGCCAGTAGTATCTCGGGACAGGGGGAATACGAGCAGTACTTC; CDR3: CASSISGQGEYEQYF
J: TRBJ1-3; size: NA; V: TRBV18; D: TRBD1; DNA: TGTGCCAGCTCACCCTCGCACGACAGGGCTGGAAACACCATATATTTT; CDR3: CASSPSHDRAGNTIYF
J: TRBJ2-2; size: NA; V: TRBV6-5; D: TRBD1; DNA: TGTGCCAGCAGTTTAACAGGGGGCATCGCCGGGGAGCTGTTTTTT; CDR3: CASSLTGGIAGELFF
J: TRBJ2-1; size: NA; V: TRBV30; D: TRBD2; DNA: TGTGCCTGGAGATATGGGCTAGCGGGAGAGTGGGGTCCTAATGAGCAGTTCTTC; CDR3: CAWRYGLAGEWGPNEQFF
J: TRBJ2-3; size: NA; V: TRBV24-1; D: TRBD2; DNA: TGTGCCACCAGTGACCATACTAGCGGGAGCACAGATACGCAGTATTTT; CDR3: CATSDHTSGSTDTQYF
J: TRBJ2-7; size: NA; V: TRBV27; D: NA; DNA: TGTGCCAGCAGTGCAGACGGGTACGAGCAGTACTTC; CDR3: CASSADGYEQYF
J: TRBJ1-2; size: NA; V: TRBV30; D: NA; DNA: TGTGCCTGGAGTGTTGTTCCGGGACTTTATAACTATGGCTACACCTTC; CDR3: CAWSVVPGLYNYGYTF
J: TRBJ2-7; size: NA; V: TRBV6-1; D: TRBD2; DNA: TGTGCCAGCAGTGAAGTGGCTAGCGGGAACTACGAGCAGTACTTC; CDR3: CASSEVASGNYEQYF
J: TRBJ2-7; size: NA; V: TRBV9; D: NA; DNA: TGTGCCAGCAGCGTAGGCCCCATCAGCTCCTACGAGCAGTACTTC; CDR3: CASSVGPISSYEQYF
J: TRBJ2-1; size: once; V: TRBV5-4; D: TRBD2; DNA: TGTGCCAGCAGCTTGGGGGGACTAGCGGGAGGGTCGTACAATGAGCAGTTCTTC; CDR3: CASSLGGLAGGSYNEQFF
J: TRBJ1-3; size: NA; V: TRBV16; D: NA; DNA: TGTGCCAGCAGCCAAGCAGGGCCCTCTGGAAACACCATATATTTT; CDR3: CASSQAGPSGNTIYF
J: TRBJ1-6; size: NA; V: TRBV6-4; D: NA; DNA: TGTGCCAGCAGTGATGGCAGGGAAAATTCACCCCTCCACTTT; CDR3: CASSDGRENSPLHF
J: TRBJ1-1; size: once; V: TRBV10-2; D: NA; DNA: TGCGCCAGCAGTGTCATGAACACTGAAGCTTTCTTT; CDR3: CASSVMNTEAFF
J: TRBJ2-1; size: NA; V: TRBV4-3; D: NA; DNA: TGCGCCAGCAGCCAAGATCCGCCCAGGGGTCTTTACAATGAGCAGTTCTTC; CDR3: CASSQDPPRGLYNEQFF
J: TRBJ1-2; size: NA; V: TRBV30; D: TRBD1; DNA: TGTGCCTGGAGTGACCGGGACAGTCACTACTTC; CDR3: CAWSDRDSHYF
J: TRBJ1-5; size: many; V: TRBV6-1; D: NA; DNA: TGTGCCAGCAGTGAAAGCGGGGGGCACGATCAGCCCCAGCATTTT; CDR3: CASSESGGHDQPQHF
J: TRBJ2-3; size: NA; V: TRBV13; D: NA; DNA: TGTGCCAGCAGCTTAGCGGTGCTCACAGATACGCAGTATTTT; CDR3: CASSLAVLTDTQYF
J: TRBJ2-7; size: NA; V: TRBV19; D: TRBD2; DNA: TGTGCCAGTAGGACTAGCGGGAGCCACTACGAGCAGTACTTC; CDR3: CASRTSGSHYEQYF
J: TRBJ2-7; size: NA; V: TRBV4-3; D: NA; DNA: TGCGCCAGCAGCCCCAGGGTGACTGACGAGCAGTACTTC; CDR3: CASSPRVTDEQYF
J: TRBJ2-6; size: NA; V: TRBV27; D: NA; DNA: TGTGCCAGCAGTTTACAGGGAAGGGTAGACTCTGGGGCCAACGTCCTGACTTTC; CDR3: CASSLQGRVDSGANVLTF
J: TRBJ1-1; size: NA; V: TRBV6-2/TRBV6-3; D: NA; DNA: TGTGCCAGCAGTTATCTTCAGGGCGGGGGGACGAGCACTGAAGCTTTCTTT; CDR3: CASSYLQGGGTSTEAFF
J: TRBJ2-7; size: NA; V: TRBV7-8; D: TRBD2; DNA: TGTGCCAGCAGCTTAACGGGGGGGCTCCCCTCCTACGAGCAGTACTTC; CDR3: CASSLTGGLPSYEQYF
J: TRBJ2-3; size: NA; V: TRBV3-1/TRBV3-2; D: NA; DNA: TGTGCCAGCAGCCCCTTCCCGGGCACAGATACGCAGTATTTT; CDR3: CASSPFPGTDTQYF
J: TRBJ2-1; size: NA; V: TRBV19; D: NA; DNA: TGTGCCAGTAGTACAGGGCCCCCCCTTGGCGGTACCTACAATGAGCAGTTCTTC; CDR3: CASSTGPPLGGTYNEQFF
J: TRBJ1-3; size: NA; V: TRBV9; D: NA; DNA: TGTGCCAGCAGCGCAGACAGTTCAAACACCATATATTTT; CDR3: CASSADSSNTIYF
J: TRBJ1-6; size: NA; V: TRBV30; D: NA; DNA: TGTGCCTGGAGTAATTTACAGGGAGGGTCACCCCTCCACTTT; CDR3: CAWSNLQGGSPLHF
J: TRBJ1-5; size: once; V: TRBV7-2; D: NA; DNA: TGTGCCAGCAGCTTAAAATACAACAATCAGCCCCAGCATTTT; CDR3: CASSLKYNNQPQHF
J: TRBJ2-2; size: NA; V: TRBV19; D: NA; DNA: TGTGCCAGTAGTATAGATCATAAAAGCTACGGGGAGCTGTTTTTT; CDR3: CASSIDHKSYGELFF
J: TRBJ1-1; size: NA; V: TRBV30; D: TRBD1; DNA: TGTGCCTGGAGGGACAGGGGCTCAGCTTTCTTT; CDR3: CAWRDRGSAFF
J: TRBJ2-2; size: once; V: TRBV3-1/TRBV3-2; D: NA; DNA: TGTGCCAGCAGCCAAGATCGGGATAGCTCGAACACCGGGGAGCTGTTTTTT; CDR3: CASSQDRDSSNTGELFF
J: TRBJ2-2; size: NA; V: TRBV6-1; D: TRBD1; DNA: TGTGCCAGCAGTGAAGCGATGGGGCCCCAACAGGGGGCTCGGACCGGGGAGCTGTTTTTT; CDR3: CASSEAMGPQQGARTGELFF
J: TRBJ2-2; size: NA; V: TRBV4-3; D: NA; DNA: TGCGCCAGCAGCCAACGACTCCTGAACACCGGGGAGCTGTTTTTT; CDR3: CASSQRLLNTGELFF
J: TRBJ1-5; size: NA; V: TRBV6-6; D: TRBD1; DNA: TGTGCCAGCAGGCGGGGACAGGGCGATCAGCCCCAGCATTTT; CDR3: CASRRGQGDQPQHF
J: TRBJ1-6; size: few; V: TRBV2; D: NA; DNA: TGTGCCAGCAGTGTTGAGGGAGGGTCACCCCTCCACTTT; CDR3: CASSVEGGSPLHF
J: TRBJ2-7; size: NA; V: TRBV30; D: TRBD1; DNA: TGTGCCTGGAGTGCTGGACAGGGAAGGGTGAGGTACTTC; CDR3: CAWSAGQGRVRYF
J: TRBJ1-2; size: NA; V: TRBV7-2; D: TRBD1; DNA: TGTGCCAGCAGCTTAGTAGGGCAGGGGGTCTATGGCTACACCTTC; CDR3: CASSLVGQGVYGYTF
J: TRBJ2-5; size: NA; V: TRBV24-1; D: TRBD2; DNA: TGTGCCACCAGTGAGCCCCCGGGGGGGTACCTTCAAGAGACCCAGTACTTC; CDR3: CATSEPPGGYLQETQYF
J: TRBJ1-5; size: once; V: TRBV24-1; D: NA; DNA: TGTGCCACCAGTGATGCCCGGGACATCTATAGCAATCAGCCCCAGCATTTT; CDR3: CATSDARDIYSNQPQHF
J: TRBJ2-1; size: once; V: TRBV13; D: NA; DNA: TGTGCCAGCAGTTCAGACCCCCGGGATGAGCAGTTCTTC; CDR3: CASSSDPRDEQFF
J: TRBJ2-5; size: NA; V: TRBV5-1; D: TRBD1; DNA: TGCGCCAGCAGCATAATGACAGGGAGAGAGACCCAGTACTTC; CDR3: CASSIMTGRETQYF
J: TRBJ2-2; size: NA; V: TRBV29-1; D: TRBD2; DNA: TGCAGCGTCGGGACTAGCGGGATGAACACCGGGGAGCTGTTTTTT; CDR3: CSVGTSGMNTGELFF
J: TRBJ2-7; size: few; V: TRBV28; D: TRBD1; DNA: TGTGCCAGCAGAGGCCCTCTGACAGGGGGCATTTTATACGAGCAGTACTTC; CDR3: CASRGPLTGGILYEQYF
J: TRBJ2-7; size: NA; V: TRBV7-9; D: NA; DNA: TGTGCCAGCAGCCCCGAGTTAAGCTCCTACGAGCAGTACTTC; CDR3: CASSPELSSYEQYF
J: TRBJ1-1; size: NA; V: TRBV5-1; D: TRBD1; DNA: TGCGCCAGCAGCTTACGAAGGGGACAGACTGAAGCTTTCTTT; CDR3: CASSLRRGQTEAFF
J: TRBJ2-5; size: NA; V: TRBV9; D: TRBD2; DNA: TGTGCCAGCAGCACCGCCGTGTTAGCGGGAGGGCCGGGCTCGGGGGAGACCCAGTACTTC; CDR3: CASSTAVLAGGPGSGETQYF